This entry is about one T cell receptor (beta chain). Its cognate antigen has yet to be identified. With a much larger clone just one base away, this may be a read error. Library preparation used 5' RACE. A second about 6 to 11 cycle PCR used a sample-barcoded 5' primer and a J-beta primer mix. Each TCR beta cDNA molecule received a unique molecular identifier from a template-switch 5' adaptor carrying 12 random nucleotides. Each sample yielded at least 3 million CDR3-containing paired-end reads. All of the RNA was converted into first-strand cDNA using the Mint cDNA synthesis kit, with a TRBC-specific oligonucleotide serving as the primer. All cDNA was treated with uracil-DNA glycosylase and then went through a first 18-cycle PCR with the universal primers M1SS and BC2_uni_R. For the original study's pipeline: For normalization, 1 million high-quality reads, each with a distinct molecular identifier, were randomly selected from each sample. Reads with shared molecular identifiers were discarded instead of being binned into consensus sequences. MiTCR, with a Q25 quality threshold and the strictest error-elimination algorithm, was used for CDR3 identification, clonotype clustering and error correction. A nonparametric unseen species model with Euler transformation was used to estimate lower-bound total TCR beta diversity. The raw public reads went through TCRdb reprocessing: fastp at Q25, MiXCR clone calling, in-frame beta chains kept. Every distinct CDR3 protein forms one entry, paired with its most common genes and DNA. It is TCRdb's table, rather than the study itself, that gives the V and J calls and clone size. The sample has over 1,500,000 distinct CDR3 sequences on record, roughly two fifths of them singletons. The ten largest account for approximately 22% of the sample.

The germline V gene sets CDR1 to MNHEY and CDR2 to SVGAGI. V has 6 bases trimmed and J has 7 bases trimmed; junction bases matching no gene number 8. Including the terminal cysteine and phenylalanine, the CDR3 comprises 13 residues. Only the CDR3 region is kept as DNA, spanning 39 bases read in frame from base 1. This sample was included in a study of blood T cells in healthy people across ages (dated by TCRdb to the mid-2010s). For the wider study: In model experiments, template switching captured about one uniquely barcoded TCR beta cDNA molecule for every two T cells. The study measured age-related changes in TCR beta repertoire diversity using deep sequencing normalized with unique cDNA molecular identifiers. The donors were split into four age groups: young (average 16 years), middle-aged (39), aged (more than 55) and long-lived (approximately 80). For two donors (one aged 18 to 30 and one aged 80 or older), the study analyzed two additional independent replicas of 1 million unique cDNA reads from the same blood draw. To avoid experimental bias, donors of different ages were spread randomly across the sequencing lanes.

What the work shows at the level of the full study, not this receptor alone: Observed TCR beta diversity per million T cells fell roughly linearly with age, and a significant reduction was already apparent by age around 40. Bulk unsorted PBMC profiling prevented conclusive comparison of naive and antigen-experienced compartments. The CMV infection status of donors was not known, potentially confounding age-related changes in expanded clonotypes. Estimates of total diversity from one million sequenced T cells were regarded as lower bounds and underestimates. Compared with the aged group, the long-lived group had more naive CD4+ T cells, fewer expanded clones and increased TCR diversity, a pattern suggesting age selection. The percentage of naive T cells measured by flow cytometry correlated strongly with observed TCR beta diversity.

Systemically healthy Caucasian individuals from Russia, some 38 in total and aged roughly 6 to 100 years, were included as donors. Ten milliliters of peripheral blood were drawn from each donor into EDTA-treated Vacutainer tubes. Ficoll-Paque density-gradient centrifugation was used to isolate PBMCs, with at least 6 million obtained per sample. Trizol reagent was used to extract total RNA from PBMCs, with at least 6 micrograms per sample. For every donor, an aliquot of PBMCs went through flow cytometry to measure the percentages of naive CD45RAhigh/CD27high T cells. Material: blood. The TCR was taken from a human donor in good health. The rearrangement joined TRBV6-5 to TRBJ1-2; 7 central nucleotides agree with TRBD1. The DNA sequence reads TGTGCCAGCAGGGATTCAGGGGGACCTGGCTACACCTTC. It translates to CASRDSGGPGYTF.